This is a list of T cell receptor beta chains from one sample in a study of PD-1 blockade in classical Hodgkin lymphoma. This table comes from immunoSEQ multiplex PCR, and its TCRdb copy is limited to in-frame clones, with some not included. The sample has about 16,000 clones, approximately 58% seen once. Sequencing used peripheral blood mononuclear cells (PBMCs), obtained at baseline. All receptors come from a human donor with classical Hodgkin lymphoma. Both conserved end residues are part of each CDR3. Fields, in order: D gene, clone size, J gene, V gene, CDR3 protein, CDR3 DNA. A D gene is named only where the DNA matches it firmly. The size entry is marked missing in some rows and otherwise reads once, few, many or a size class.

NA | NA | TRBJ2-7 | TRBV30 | CAQSNRTGAHRSEQYF | TGTGCCCAGTCCAACCGTACCGGGGCCCATAGGAGCGAGCAGTACTTC
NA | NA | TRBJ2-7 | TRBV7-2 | CASSLRASLGSSYEQYF | TGTGCCAGCAGCTTGCGGGCTTCACTGGGTAGCTCCTACGAGCAGTACTTC
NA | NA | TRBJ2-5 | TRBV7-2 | CASSLPPETQYF | TGTGCCAGCAGCTTACCGCCTGAGACCCAGTACTTC
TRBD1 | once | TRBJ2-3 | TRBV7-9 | CASSLVGGQGPTDTQYF | TGTGCCAGCAGCTTAGTGGGGGGACAGGGGCCCACAGATACGCAGTATTTT
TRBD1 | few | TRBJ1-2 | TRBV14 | CASSRGRGTGSGYTF | TGTGCCAGCAGCCGAGGGAGAGGGACAGGGTCTGGCTACACCTTC
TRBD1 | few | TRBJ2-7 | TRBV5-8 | CASSLGDSSYEQYF | TGTGCCAGCAGCTTGGGGGACAGCTCCTACGAGCAGTACTTC
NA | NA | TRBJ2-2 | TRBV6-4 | CASSDGTNTGELFF | TGTGCCAGCAGTGACGGGACTAACACCGGGGAGCTGTTTTTT
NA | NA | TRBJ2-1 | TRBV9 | CASSVAGGNNEQFF | TGTGCCAGCAGCGTAGCAGGCGGGAACAATGAGCAGTTCTTC
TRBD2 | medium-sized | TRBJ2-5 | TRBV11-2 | CASSFSLGTSGKETQYF | TGTGCCAGCAGCTTCTCACTCGGGACTAGCGGGAAAGAGACCCAGTACTTC
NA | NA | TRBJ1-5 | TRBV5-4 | CASSLGVSNQPQHF | TGTGCCAGCAGCTTGGGGGTTAGCAATCAGCCCCAGCATTTT
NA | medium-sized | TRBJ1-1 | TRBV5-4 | CASSRTDTEAFF | TGTGCCAGCAGCCGGACAGACACTGAAGCTTTCTTT
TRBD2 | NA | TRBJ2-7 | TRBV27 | CASSYGAGGEQYF | TGTGCCAGCAGCTACGGGGCGGGAGGGGAGCAGTACTTC
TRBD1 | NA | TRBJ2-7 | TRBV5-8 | CASSPAQGDHEQYF | TGTGCCAGCAGCCCGGCGCAGGGGGACCACGAGCAGTACTTC
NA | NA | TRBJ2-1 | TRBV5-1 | CASSPGTSYNEQFF | TGCGCCAGCAGCCCCGGGACATCCTACAATGAGCAGTTCTTC
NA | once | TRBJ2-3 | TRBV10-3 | CAISGTGTTDTQYF | TGTGCCATCAGTGGAACAGGGACCACAGATACGCAGTATTTT
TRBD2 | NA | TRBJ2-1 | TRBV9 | CASSVGHSGSINEQFF | TGTGCCAGCAGCGTAGGCCATAGCGGGAGTATTAATGAGCAGTTCTTC
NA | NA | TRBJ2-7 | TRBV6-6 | CASSSIRDRLRYEQYF | TGTGCCAGCAGTTCAATCCGGGACCGCCTTAGGTACGAGCAGTACTTC
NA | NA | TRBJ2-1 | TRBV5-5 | CASSPQGKVYNEQFF | TGTGCCAGCAGCCCACAGGGAAAGGTATACAATGAGCAGTTCTTC
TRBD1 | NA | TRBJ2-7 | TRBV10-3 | CAISEPRQGADEQYF | TGTGCCATCAGTGAGCCCCGACAGGGGGCGGACGAGCAGTACTTC
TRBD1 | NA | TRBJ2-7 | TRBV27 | CASSVTGGYEQYF | TGTGCCAGCAGTGTAACAGGGGGCTACGAGCAGTACTTC
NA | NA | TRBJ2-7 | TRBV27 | CASSFYPGASYEQYF | TGTGCCAGCAGTTTTTATCCTGGGGCTTCCTACGAGCAGTACTTC
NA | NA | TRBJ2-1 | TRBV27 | CASRGLSSYNEQFF | TGTGCCAGCAGAGGATTAAGCTCCTACAATGAGCAGTTCTTC
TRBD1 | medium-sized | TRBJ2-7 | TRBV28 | CASSFRTGGFTYEQYF | TGTGCCAGCAGTTTCCGGACAGGGGGCTTCACCTACGAGCAGTACTTC
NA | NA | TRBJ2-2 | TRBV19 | CASRLGGGRRTGELFF | TGTGCCAGTAGATTAGGGGGCGGGAGACGAACCGGGGAGCTGTTTTTT
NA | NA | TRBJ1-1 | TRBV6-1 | CASSESVNTEAFF | TGTGCCAGCAGTGAATCAGTTAACACTGAAGCTTTCTTT
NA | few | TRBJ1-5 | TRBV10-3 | CAISEFRGGNQPQHF | TGTGCCATCAGTGAGTTCCGGGGGGGCAATCAGCCCCAGCATTTT
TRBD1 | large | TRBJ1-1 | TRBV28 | CASRPGQGSTEAFF | TGTGCCAGCAGGCCGGGACAGGGTTCCACTGAAGCTTTCTTT
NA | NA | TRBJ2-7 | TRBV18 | CASSPGTEGEQYF | TGTGCCAGCTCACCTGGGACTGAGGGGGAGCAGTACTTC
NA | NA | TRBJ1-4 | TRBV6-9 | CASGQMRGATNEKLFF | TGTGCCAGCGGACAGATGAGAGGTGCAACTAATGAAAAACTGTTTTTT